Below are 16 T cell receptor beta chains sequenced from a single sample in a study of T cells in Graves' hyperthyroidism and ophthalmopathy. What was amplified from RNA transcripts were TCR beta CDR3 regions. With the HTBI primer set, the TCR CDR3 went through a first round of RT-PCR. TCRdb re-called the multiplex PCR reads through MiXCR, storing one row per CDR3 protein. The repertoire holds under 550,000 distinct CDR3 sequences, approximately 15% seen once, with approximately 5.8% in the top ten. The sequencing sample was made of blood. The receptor set was obtained from a woman aged 18-30 years with Graves' hyperthyroidism.

This clonotype occurred many times. This sequence joins TRBV6-1 and TRBJ2-1, with D maybe TRBD2 (5 bases). Germline loops: CDR1 MNHNS, CDR2 SASEGT. Trimming cost V 6 bases and J 4 bases, with 7 bases left between them. The CDR3 is made up of 12 amino acids. The CDR3 nucleotides are TGTGCCAGCAGCACTAGATACAATGAGCAGTTCTTC. Encoded protein: CASSTRYNEQFF.

This clonotype was found a few times. V gene TRBV9 combines with J gene TRBJ2-5; D unresolved. Between the trimmed V and J ends, which lost 0 bases and 7 bases, there was a span of 7 bases. CDR3 length: 12 amino acids. CDR1 is SGDLS, CDR2 YYNGEE, per germline. CDR3 loop: CASSVEGGTQYF. As DNA, the CDR3 is TGTGCCAGCAGCGTAGAAGGTGGGACCCAGTACTTC.

V usage is TRBV6-5 and J usage is TRBJ2-7, with D perhaps TRBD1 (6 bases). Germline loops: CDR1 MNHEY, CDR2 SVGAGI. The V end lost 6 bases, the J end lost 5 bases, and 20 bases lay between the germline ends. The length of the CDR3 is 15 residues. CDR3 protein: CASRYTGQLHNEQYF. CDR3 DNA sequence: TGTGCCAGCAGATATACCGGACAGTTGCACAACGAGCAGTACTTC.

The gene calls are TRBV4-3 and TRBJ2-2, with TRBD1 as a possible D gene (5 bases). The CDR3 runs 15 residues. Per germline, CDR1 LGHNA and CDR2 YSLEER. Trimming left V 1 base short and J 8 bases short, with 14 bases between. The CDR3 DNA reads as TGCGCCAGCAGCCAAGCTTCCCAGGGTGGTGGGGAGCTGTTTTTT. This translates into CASSQASQGGGELFF.

The table lists this clonotype with many counts. The rearrangement links TRBV30 to TRBJ2-7, with 9 bases that match TRBD2. V was clipped by 3 bases and J by 1 base; unmatched bases: 4. The CDR3 is 14 residues long. Germline V gene data show CDR1 as GTSNPN and CDR2 as SVGIG (reference sequence). For the CDR3, the DNA is TGTGCCTGGAGAATCCTAGCGGGATCCTACGAGCAGTACTTC. Its translation: CAWRILAGSYEQYF.

This chain links TRBV19 with TRBJ1-2; 7 positions match TRBD1. Looked up from germline, CDR1 is LNHDA and CDR2 is SQIVND (reference sequence). The CDR3 covers 14 residues. Trimming cost V 2 bases and J 9 bases; bases outside gene matches: 9. The CDR3 nucleotides read TGTGCCAGTAGTATACGAAACAGGGGTCCCAGCTACACCTTC. This sequence encodes CASSIRNRGPSYTF.

In this sample, this clonotype turned up many times. The chain links TRBV19 to TRBJ2-3; D is unclear. Germline CDR1 and CDR2: LNHDA and SQIVND (reference sequence). V was cut by 5 bases and J by 1 base, with 7 bases left in between. There are 13 residues in the CDR3. CDR3 sequence reads: CASSETRTDTQYF. The CDR3, as DNA: TGTGCCAGTAGTGAGACACGCACAGATACGCAGTATTTT.

As to this clonotype: A clone one base away is much larger, so this may be a read error. The rearrangement uses TRBV5-4 and TRBJ2-7; 13 bases map to TRBD2. The CDR3 has 17 residues. Germline V gene data show CDR1 as SGHNT and CDR2 as YYREEE (reference sequence). The junction had 14 bases not matched to a gene; V was cut back by 4 bases and J by 7 bases. The CDR3 region is CASSEKLAGGPGDEQYF. The CDR3 DNA reads TGTGCCAGCAGCGAGAAACTAGCGGGAGGGCCAGGGGATGAGCAGTACTTC.

This clonotype was detected many times. This chain uses TRBV2 with TRBJ2-3, with 12 positions matching TRBD2. The ends lost 6 bases at V and 5 bases at J; junction bases unmatched: 3. CDR1 SNHLY and CDR2 FYNNEI come from the germline V gene. The CDR3 extends over 14 amino acids. CDR3 loop: CASRPGLAGDTQYF. The CDR3 DNA reads TGTGCCAGCAGACCGGGACTAGCGGGAGATACGCAGTATTTT.

This clonotype was detected a few times. V is TRBV20-1 and J is TRBJ2-2; TRBD2 is a possible D gene (6 bases). Trimming cost V 4 bases and J 5 bases, with 11 bases left between them. The CDR3 spans 13 residues. Germline V gene sequence: CDR1 DFQATT, CDR2 SNEGSKA (reference sequence). The DNA of the CDR3 is TGCAGTGCTAAACAGAGCGGGACCGGGGAGCTGTTTTTT. Protein: CSAKQSGTGELFF.

This clonotype appeared many times. This sequence joins TRBV6-1 and TRBJ2-1; the D call may be TRBD1 or TRBD2 (6 bases each). V gave up 6 bases and J gave up 9 bases, with 27 bases separating them. This CDR3 spans 17 amino acids. Germline-derived CDR1 and CDR2 are MNHNS and SASEGT. Written as DNA, the CDR3 is TGTGCCAGCAGCCGCGGCGTAGTACTAGCCGGAGGGGGTGAGCAGTTCTTC. It is translated as CASSRGVVLAGGGEQFF.

This clonotype was found a few times. V and J are TRBV28 and TRBJ2-7; D is unclear. The V end lost 6 bases, the J end lost 5 bases, and 14 bases lay between the germline ends. The CDR3 consists of 13 residues. CDR1 is MDHEN, CDR2 SYDVKM, per germline. CDR3 loop: CASSPFSVHEQYF. CDR3 nucleotide sequence: TGTGCCAGCAGCCCTTTTTCGGTACACGAGCAGTACTTC.

This clonotype was counted many times. V and J are TRBV20-1 and TRBJ2-3; perhaps D is TRBD1 or TRBD2 (5 bases each). The V and J ends lost 0 bases and 4 bases respectively, with 8 bases between them. The CDR3 loop spans 13 amino acids. The germline gives CDR1 DFQATT, CDR2 SNEGSKA (reference sequence). The CDR3 here is CSARDPGPDTQYF. As DNA, the CDR3 is TGCAGTGCTAGAGATCCGGGGCCAGATACGCAGTATTTT.

This clonotype was seen only once. With a much larger clone just one base away, this may be a read error. This CDR3 is CATSRWGASGSPHYEQFF. CDR3 coding DNA: TGTGCCACCAGCAGATGGGGGGCTAGCGGGAGCCCACATTACGAGCAGTTCTTC. V and J are TRBV15 and TRBJ2-1, with 10 bases identical to TRBD2. V dropped 2 bases and J dropped 10; count of bases not matched to a gene: 17. Germline CDR1 and CDR2: LNHNV and YYDKDF (reference sequence). The CDR3 has 18 amino acids.

This rearrangement joins TRBV5-4 to TRBJ2-1, with D possibly TRBD2 on 5 matching bases. Germline V gene lookup returns CDR1 SGHNT and CDR2 YYREEE (reference sequence). V was clipped by 4 bases and J by 5 bases, with 22 bases between them. The CDR3 covers 17 residues. As DNA, the CDR3 is TGTGCCAGCAGCCCTACTAGTGACCGCCTCCTGGACAATGAGCAGTTCTTC. It encodes CASSPTSDRLLDNEQFF. The variable domain in full, with the rest retrieved from reference TRBV5-4 and TRBJ2-1, is ETGVTQSPTHLIKTRGQQVTLRCSSQSGHNTVSWYQQALGQGPQFIFQYYREEENGRGNFPPRFSGLQFPNYSSELNVNALELDDSALYLCASSPTSDRLLDNEQFFGPGTRLTVL.

In its sample, this clonotype was seen many times. The chain uses TRBV4-2 and TRBJ2-7, with D perhaps TRBD1 or TRBD2 (5 bases each). The V gene lost 4 bases and the J gene lost 2 bases, with 15 bases spanning the gap. CDR1 and CDR2 (germline): LGHNA, YNFKEQ. This CDR3 comprises 15 residues. The CDR3 protein is CASSLSRDGTYEQYF. CDR3 coding DNA: TGTGCCAGCAGCCTTTCCCGGGACGGGACCTACGAGCAGTACTTC.